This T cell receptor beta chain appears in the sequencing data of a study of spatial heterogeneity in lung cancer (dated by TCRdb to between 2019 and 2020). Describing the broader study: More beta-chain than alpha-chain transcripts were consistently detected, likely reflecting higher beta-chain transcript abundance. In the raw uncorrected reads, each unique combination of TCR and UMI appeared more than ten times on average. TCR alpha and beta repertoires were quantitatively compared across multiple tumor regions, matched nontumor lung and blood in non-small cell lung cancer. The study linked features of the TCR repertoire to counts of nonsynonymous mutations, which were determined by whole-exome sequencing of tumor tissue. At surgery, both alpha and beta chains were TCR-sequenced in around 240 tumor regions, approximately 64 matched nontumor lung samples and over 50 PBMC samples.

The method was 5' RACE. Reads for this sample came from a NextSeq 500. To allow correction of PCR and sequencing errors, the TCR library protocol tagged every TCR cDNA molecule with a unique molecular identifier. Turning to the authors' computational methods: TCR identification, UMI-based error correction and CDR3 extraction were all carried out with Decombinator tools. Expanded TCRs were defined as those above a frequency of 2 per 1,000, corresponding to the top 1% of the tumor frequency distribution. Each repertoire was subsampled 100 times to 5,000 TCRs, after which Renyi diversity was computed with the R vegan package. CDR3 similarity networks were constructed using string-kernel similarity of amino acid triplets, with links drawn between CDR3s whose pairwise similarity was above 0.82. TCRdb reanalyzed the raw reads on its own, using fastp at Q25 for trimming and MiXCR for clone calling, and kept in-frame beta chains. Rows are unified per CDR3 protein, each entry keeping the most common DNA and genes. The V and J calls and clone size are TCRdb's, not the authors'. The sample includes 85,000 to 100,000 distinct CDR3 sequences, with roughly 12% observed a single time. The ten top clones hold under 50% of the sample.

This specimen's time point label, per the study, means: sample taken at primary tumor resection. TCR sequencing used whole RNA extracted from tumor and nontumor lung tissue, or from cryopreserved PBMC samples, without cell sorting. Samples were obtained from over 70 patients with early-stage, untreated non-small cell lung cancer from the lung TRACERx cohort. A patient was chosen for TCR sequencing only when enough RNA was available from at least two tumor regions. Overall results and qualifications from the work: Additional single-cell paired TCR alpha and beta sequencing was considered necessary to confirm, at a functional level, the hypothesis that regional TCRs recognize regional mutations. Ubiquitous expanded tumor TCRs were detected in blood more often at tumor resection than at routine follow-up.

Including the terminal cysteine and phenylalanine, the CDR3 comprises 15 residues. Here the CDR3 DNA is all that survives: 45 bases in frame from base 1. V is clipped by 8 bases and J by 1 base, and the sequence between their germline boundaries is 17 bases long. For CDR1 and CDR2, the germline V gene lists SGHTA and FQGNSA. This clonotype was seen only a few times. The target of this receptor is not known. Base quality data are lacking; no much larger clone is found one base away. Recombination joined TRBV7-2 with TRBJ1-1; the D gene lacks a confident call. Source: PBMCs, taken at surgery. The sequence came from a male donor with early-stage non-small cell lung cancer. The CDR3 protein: CASLLHPNPNTEAFF. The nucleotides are TGTGCCAGCCTATTGCACCCGAACCCGAACACTGAAGCTTTCTTT. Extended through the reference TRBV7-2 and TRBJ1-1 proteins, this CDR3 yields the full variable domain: GAGVSQSPSNKVTEKGKDVELRCDPISGHTALYWYRQSLGQGLEFLIYFQGNSAPDKSGLPSDRFSAERTGGSVSTLTIQRTQQEDSAVYLCASLLHPNPNTEAFFGQGTRLTVV.